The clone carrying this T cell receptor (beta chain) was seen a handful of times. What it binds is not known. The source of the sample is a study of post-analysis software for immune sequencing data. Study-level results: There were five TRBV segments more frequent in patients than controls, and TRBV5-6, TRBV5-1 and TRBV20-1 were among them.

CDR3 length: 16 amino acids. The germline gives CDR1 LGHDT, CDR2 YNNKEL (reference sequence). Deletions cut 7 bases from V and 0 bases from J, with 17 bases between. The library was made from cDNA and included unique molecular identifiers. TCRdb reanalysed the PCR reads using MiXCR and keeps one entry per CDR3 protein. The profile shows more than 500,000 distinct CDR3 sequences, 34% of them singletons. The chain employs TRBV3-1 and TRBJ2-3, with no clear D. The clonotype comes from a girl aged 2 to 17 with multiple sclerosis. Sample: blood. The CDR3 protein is CASTGDTSSSTDTQYF. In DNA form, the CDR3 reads TGTGCCAGCACCGGTGACACTTCATCTAGCACAGATACGCAGTATTTT.